This T cell receptor beta chain is drawn from a study of human T cells and chemical hapten exposure. Study details: Reading of the patch tests, which applied 0.01% DPC to the upper back, occurred at 6 days.

This clonotype was observed at least ten times. TCRdb re-derived calls from the RACE reads in MiXCR, one entry per CDR3 protein. The table lists about 40,000 distinct CDR3 sequences, around 3% of them singletons, with about 6.9% in the top ten. The time point here: patch test 2, 6 weeks after DPC sensitization. Sample treatment: therapeutic diphenylcyclopropenone sensitization with weekly scalp DPC. Alopecia patients deemed DPC-suitable, aged 18 to 70, excluding pregnancy. The study extracted total RNA from unfractionated whole blood. The sequencing used whole blood, collected in connection with sensitization to the hapten diphenylcyclopropenone (DPC). The receptor comes from a man aged 35 to 55 with alopecia areata. Some clones in this sample may be carry-over from other donors' samples.

Here the CDR3 reads CATTMSGGGLDYNEQFF. Written as DNA, the CDR3 is TGTGCCACCACAATGTCGGGCGGCGGGTTGGACTACAATGAGCAGTTCTTC. This chain uses TRBV7-8 with TRBJ2-1, with D maybe TRBD2 (5 bases). Germline V gene sequence: CDR1 SGHVS, CDR2 FQNEAQ. The germline V and J ends were trimmed by 10 bases and 3 bases, with 25 bases remaining between them. This CDR3 is built from 17 residues. The full variable domain, completed using reference TRBV7-8 and TRBJ2-1, is GAGVSQSPRYKVAKRGQDVALRCDPISGHVSLFWYQQALGQGPEFLTYFQNEAQLDKSGLPSDRFFAERPEGSVSTLKIQRTQQEDSAVYLCATTMSGGGLDYNEQFFGPGTRLTVL.